The 6 T cell receptor beta chains below all came from one sample that was sequenced in a study of human T cells and chemical hapten exposure. Time point denoted: pre-sensitization, week 0. The treatment denotes: therapeutic diphenylcyclopropenone sensitization with weekly scalp DPC. TCRdb reprocessed the RACE reads via MiXCR and lists one record per CDR3 protein. The sample carries about 74,000 distinct CDR3 sequences, 14% recorded once. The material sequenced was whole blood, taken in connection with sensitization to the hapten diphenylcyclopropenone (DPC). Receptor source: a woman aged 45-59 years with alopecia areata. Some clones in this sample may be carry-over from other donors' samples.

The chain carries TRBV6-5 and TRBJ2-1; 8 bases agree with TRBD2. V dropped 7 bases and J dropped 3; count of bases not matched to a gene: 8. The germline V gene has CDR1 MNHEY and CDR2 SVGAGI. This CDR3 comprises 15 residues. The CDR3 here is CASMQAGVVYNEQFF. As DNA, the CDR3 is TGTGCCAGCATGCAAGCGGGGGTGGTCTACAATGAGCAGTTCTTC.

This clonotype was observed a few times. The chain links TRBV11-2 to TRBJ2-7; D ambiguous. Germline loops: CDR1 SGHAT, CDR2 FQNNGV. This CDR3 spans 16 amino acids. Trimming left V 2 bases short and J 6 bases short, with 20 bases between. CDR3 nucleotides: TGTGCCAGCAGCTTACAGTGGCAGGTAGGGTCCGCCGAGCAGTACTTC. Residues: CASSLQWQVGSAEQYF.

The V call is TRBV7-9, the J call TRBJ2-3; D uncertain. Trimming shortened V by 0 bases and J by 6 bases, and 10 bases separated the two germline ends. CDR1 is SEHNR and CDR2 is FQNEAQ in the germline V gene (reference sequence). The CDR3 spans 14 residues. The CDR3 loop reads CASSLAISMDTQYF. CDR3 nucleotides: TGTGCCAGCAGCTTAGCAATTAGCATGGATACGCAGTATTTT.

V gene TRBV7-2 combines with J gene TRBJ1-2; D gene ambiguous. CDR1 and CDR2 (germline): SGHTA, FQGNSA. V lost 0 bases and J lost 4, with 3 bases in between. The CDR3 spans 12 residues. For the CDR3, the DNA is TGTGCCAGCAGCTTAGCCGCCTATGGCTACACCTTC. Encoded protein: CASSLAAYGYTF.

This clonotype was recorded at least ten times. V usage is TRBV20-1 and J usage is TRBJ2-2; TRBD1 might be the D (5 bases). Per germline, CDR1 DFQATT and CDR2 SNEGSKA (reference sequence). This CDR3 is built from 14 residues. Trimming left V 0 bases short and J 8 bases short, with 13 bases between. Here the CDR3 DNA reads TGCAGTGCTAGAGATTTATATAGACAGGGGGAGCTGTTTTTT. This translates into CSARDLYRQGELFF.

This rearrangement joins TRBV24-1 to TRBJ2-1; TRBD1 agrees at 7 bases. V lost 3 bases and J lost 6; bases outside the gene matches: 4. Germline lookup yields CDR1 KGHDR and CDR2 SFDVKD. CDR3 length: 14 residues. CDR3 in DNA: TGTGCCACCAGTGATCCGGACAGGCGCAATGAGCAGTTCTTC. It yields the protein CATSDPDRRNEQFF.